A single sample gave rise to the 10 T cell receptor beta chains below, sequenced in a study of blood T cell repertoires in COVID-19 (dated by TCRdb to the early 2020s). Library construction relied on the immunoSEQ multiplex PCR assay. What TCRdb holds here is the immuneACCESS table cut down to in-frame rearrangements. Part of the clones is not present; checked against another copy, under half of the missing clones reflect an unresolved V gene, and the others are unexplained. The sample records some 380,000 clones, more than 65% of which are singletons. The biggest ten clones account for roughly 1.2% of the sample. The sample comprised peripheral blood. Receptors were obtained from a human donor with acute or convalescent COVID-19. The donor label of this sample is uncertain.

V usage is TRBV11-2 and J usage is TRBJ2-5; TRBD2 is a possible D gene (6 bases). The germline V gene has CDR1 SGHAT and CDR2 FQNNGV. The CDR3 has 14 amino acids. Trimming stripped 5 bases from V and 2 bases from J, with 12 bases between. The CDR3 bases are TGTGCCAGCAGCCTGGGACTGCTACAAGAGACCCAGTACTTC. Amino acids: CASSLGLLQETQYF. The entire variable domain, with the rest obtained from reference TRBV11-2 and TRBJ2-5, is as follows: EAGVAQSPRYKIIEKRQSVAFWCNPISGHATLYWYQQILGQGPKLLIQFQNNGVVDDSQLPKDRFSAERLKGVDSTLKIQPAKLEDSAVYLCASSLGLLQETQYFGPGTRLLVL.

V usage is TRBV5-4 and J usage is TRBJ1-4, with 7 bases lining up with TRBD1. The V gene's germline CDR1 is SGHNT and CDR2 YYREEE (reference sequence). The V segment lost 3 bases and the J segment 6 bases; nucleotides outside the gene matches: 8. The CDR3 length is 15 residues. The DNA for the CDR3 is TGTGCCAGCAGCTCAAAGGGGGCAGCGGATGAAAAACTGTTTTTT. As protein: CASSSKGAADEKLFF.

The chain uses TRBV18 and TRBJ2-7, with TRBD1 as a possible D gene (5 bases). The germline gives CDR1 KGHSH, CDR2 LQKENI. This CDR3 contains 13 residues. Trimming left V 3 bases short and J 9 bases short, with 15 bases between. CDR3 nucleotide sequence: TGTGCCAGCTCACCTGGGGCAGAGTCGGTGCAGTACTTC. Protein: CASSPGAESVQYF.

The chain recombines TRBV28 with TRBJ1-6; a weak D match, TRBD1 (5 bases). The CDR3 is 14 residues long. V shed 11 bases and J shed 7 bases, with 18 bases lying between them. Germline lookup yields CDR1 MDHEN and CDR2 SYDVKM. The CDR3 spells CAFQGGAPNSPLHF. The DNA of the CDR3 is TGTGCCTTCCAAGGTGGGGCACCGAATTCACCCCTCCACTTT.

The V and J genes are TRBV6-6 and TRBJ2-3; 7 bases align to TRBD1. The J segment lost 3 bases and the V segment lost 6 bases, leaving 3 bases of the junction unmatched. The CDR3 contains 13 residues. Germline values: CDR1 MNHNY, CDR2 SVGAGI (reference sequence). The CDR3 sequence: CASRWTGTDTQYF. In nucleotides, the CDR3 is TGTGCCAGCAGATGGACAGGAACAGATACGCAGTATTTT.

In this sample, this clone turned up once. This rearrangement joins TRBV27 to TRBJ1-2; the match to TRBD1 covers 10 bases. The CDR3 runs 17 residues. Per germline, CDR1 MNHEY and CDR2 SMNVEV (reference sequence). Germline trimming cut 0 bases from V and 8 bases from J; bases unmatched to any gene: 12. The DNA of the CDR3 is TGTGCCAGCAGTTTATCGCCCCTATCGGGACAGGGGACGGGCTACACCTTC. Its protein is CASSLSPLSGQGTGYTF.

The V call is TRBV29-1, the J call TRBJ1-1; D gene uncertain. Between the trimmed V and J ends, which lost 4 bases and 1 base, there was a span of 13 bases. CDR3 length: 14 amino acids. In germline, CDR1 is SQVTM, CDR2 ANQGSEA. CDR3 in DNA: TGCAGCGTTGGTCGGTCCGTACGGAACACTGAAGCTTTCTTT. It yields the protein CSVGRSVRNTEAFF.

The genes are TRBV14 and TRBJ1-1; 11 bases match TRBD1. J gave up 1 base and V 4 bases, and 5 bases lay outside the gene matches. The CDR3 is 16 amino acids. Germline assignment: CDR1 SGHDN and CDR2 FVKESK. The CDR3 protein is CASSLPGTGGNTEAFF. Written as DNA, the CDR3 is TGTGCCAGCAGCCTTCCCGGGACAGGGGGGAACACTGAAGCTTTCTTT.

This clone turned up a few times. This rearrangement joins TRBV15 to TRBJ1-5, with D uncertain. V lost 1 base to trimming and J lost 0 bases, with 7 bases between them. Germline V CDR1 and CDR2: LNHNV, YYDKDF (reference sequence). The CDR3 totals 15 residues. CDR3 DNA sequence: TGTGCCACCAGCAGAGGGCGGATTAGCAATCAGCCCCAGCATTTT. It is translated as CATSRGRISNQPQHF.

The sample holds a few counts of this clone. This sequence joins TRBV4-1 and TRBJ1-5; 10 nucleotides match TRBD1. Germline CDR1 and CDR2: MGHRA and YSYEKL. V was clipped by 4 bases and J by 7 bases; unmatched bases: 7. There are 15 residues in the CDR3. CDR3 in DNA: TGCGCCAGCAGCCGGGGGGGACAGGGGAGACAGCCCCAGCATTTT. Translation: CASSRGGQGRQPQHF.